This TCR beta chain was sequenced in a study of neurological immune-mediated disorders. Time point indicated: longitudinal time-point 1 (baseline). The cDNA was produced through 5'RACE with 10-nucleotide random UMIs. Per sequencing run, 15-18 subjects together gave over 200 million TCR-beta sequences. TCRdb re-analysed the 5' RACE reads in MiXCR, keeping a single row per CDR3 protein. This sample has 55,000 to 75,000 distinct CDR3 sequences, with approximately 14% found just once. The receptor's source is a female donor with HTLV-1-associated myelopathy (HAM/TSP). The sequenced sample consisted of PBMCs.

In nucleotides, the CDR3 is TGCAGCGTTGAGATCACTGAAGCTTTCTTT. Translated: CSVEITEAFF. The rearrangement links TRBV29-1 to TRBJ1-1; unclear D gene. The CDR3 contains 10 residues. Trimming left V 3 bases short and J 4 bases short, with 3 bases between. Germline CDR1 SQVTM, CDR2 ANQGSEA.